The entry below gives a single T cell receptor (beta chain) sequence along with its context. Its antigen is undetermined. V lost 0 bases to trimming and J lost 10 bases, with 12 bases between them. The CDR3 is made up of 14 amino acids. Germline CDR1 is KGHSH and CDR2 is LQKENI. Researchers report immunoSEQ v3.0 was run at survey level. A per-sample goal of roughly 35,000-55,000 T-cell genomes was targeted by sequencing. The protocol was immunoSEQ multiplex PCR, while the TCRdb copy is restricted to in-frame clones and leaves out a portion. The repertoire has approximately 21,000 clones, around 81% of them found once; the top ten carry approximately 7%. This entry is derived from a study of long-term antiretroviral therapy in people with HIV. General study findings and limits: Clones that expanded before ART (that is, prior to treatment) dominated the repertoire at all time points.

The genes are TRBV18 and TRBJ1-4; D is unclear. The sample in question was unsorted PBMCs, obtained 1.5 years after starting antiretroviral therapy. The source of this sequence is a man between 25 and 39 years old with HIV. The CDR3 DNA is TGTGCCAGCTCACCACCTGTTGCGGTTTCAAAACTGTTTTTT. Its translation: CASSPPVAVSKLFF.